Shown below are 14 T cell receptor beta chains from a single sample sequenced in a study of response to subunit inactivated influenza vaccine. From the RT-PCR reads, TCRdb called clonotypes with MiXCR, one entry per CDR3 protein. The data show about 300,000 distinct CDR3 sequences, 21% seen once. The sample in question was PBMCs from blood, obtained around 22 months after vaccination. These receptors were taken from a man aged 50 to 69 who received an inactivated influenza vaccine.

This clonotype was observed many times. The chain uses TRBV12-3 or TRBV12-4 and TRBJ1-1; 7 bases match TRBD1. Trimming took 3 bases from V and 4 from J; bases not matched to a gene: 5. CDR3 length: 14 amino acids. The CDR3 here is CASSFREGATEAFF. The CDR3 bases are TGTGCCAGCAGTTTCCGCGAGGGGGCCACTGAAGCTTTCTTT.

This clonotype came up many times. This chain uses TRBV20-1 with TRBJ2-1; the D gene could be TRBD1 or TRBD2 (5 bases each). V was clipped by 6 bases and J by 14 bases, with 17 bases between them. The CDR3 has 11 residues. In germline, CDR1 is DFQATT, CDR2 SNEGSKA (reference sequence). As DNA, the CDR3 is TGCAGTGCCCGGGACCAGCCGAAAGAGTTCTTC. Its translation: CSARDQPKEFF.

This clonotype has more than one count but fewer than ten. A clone one base away is much larger, so this may be a read error. The genes are TRBV12-3 or TRBV12-4 and TRBJ1-2; 9 bases are shared with TRBD1. The CDR3 spans 14 residues. With V trimmed by 6 bases and J by 4 bases, 6 bases remained unmatched. The DNA of the CDR3 is TGTGCCAGCAGCCCCGGGACAGGGTTCTATGGCTACACCTTC. Its translation: CASSPGTGFYGYTF.

The chain uses TRBV5-1 and TRBJ1-2; TRBD1 matches 8 bases. With V trimmed by 4 bases and J by 8 bases, 10 bases remained unmatched. CDR1 is SGHRS and CDR2 is YFSETQ in the germline V gene. The CDR3 consists of 14 residues. CDR3 region: CASSPRRTGNGYTF. In DNA, the CDR3 is TGCGCCAGCAGCCCACGACGGACAGGGAACGGCTACACCTTC.

This clonotype was recorded many times. The chain links TRBV20-1 to TRBJ1-4, with TRBD1 identical over 8 bases. Germline-derived CDR1 and CDR2 are DFQATT and SNEGSKA (reference sequence). V was pared by 7 bases and J by 4 bases, with 5 bases of the junction left unmatched. The CDR3 consists of 13 residues. CDR3 in DNA: TGCAGTGTCCCGGGACAGGTTAATGAAAAACTGTTTTTT. This translates into CSVPGQVNEKLFF.

This clonotype occurred many times. The V call is TRBV6-5, the J call TRBJ1-1; D ambiguous. The germline CDR1 and CDR2 sequences are MNHEY and SVGAGI. The CDR3 runs to 13 residues. V was shortened by 6 bases and J by 1 base, with 9 bases between the two germline ends. The CDR3 DNA reads TGTGCCAGCAGGTACGACGGGAACACTGAAGCTTTCTTT. The encoded protein is CASRYDGNTEAFF.

The V and J genes are TRBV19 and TRBJ1-1; possible D gene TRBD1, 6 bases. Per the germline V gene, CDR1 is LNHDA and CDR2 is SQIVND (reference sequence). Trimming removed 5 bases at V and 1 base at J, with 17 bases between. The CDR3 covers 16 residues. The CDR3 nucleotides are TGTGCCAGTAGTGTATCAGGGGTGTGGGCGAACACTGAAGCTTTCTTT. Protein product: CASSVSGVWANTEAFF.

There are a few counts of this clonotype. The chain employs TRBV7-2 and TRBJ2-3; 10 bases align to TRBD2. The CDR3 runs to 16 residues. CDR1 SGHTA and CDR2 FQGNSA come from the germline V gene. Unmatched junction bases numbered 8, after V lost 4 bases and J lost 4 bases. The chain's CDR3 is CASSWESGRAADTQYF. DNA for the CDR3: TGTGCCAGCAGCTGGGAGAGCGGGAGGGCCGCAGATACGCAGTATTTT.

This chain links TRBV18 with TRBJ1-1, with 8 positions matching TRBD1. The CDR3 contains 15 residues. The germline V gene encodes CDR1 KGHSH and CDR2 LQKENI. Trimming cost V 0 bases and J 1 base; bases outside gene matches: 1. The CDR3 bases are TGTGCCAGCTCACCACCAGGGACAGGGAACACTGAAGCTTTCTTT. It yields the protein CASSPPGTGNTEAFF.

This clonotype was recorded a few times. The genes are TRBV19 and TRBJ1-5; D not resolved. This CDR3 region has 14 residues. Germline V gene lookup returns CDR1 LNHDA and CDR2 SQIVND (reference sequence). V was cut by 0 bases and J by 6 bases, with 9 bases left in between. This chain's CDR3 is CASSIDSQLQPQHF. The CDR3 nucleotides are TGTGCCAGTAGTATAGACAGTCAACTTCAGCCCCAGCATTTT.

This clonotype is judged medium-sized (0.01 to 0.1%). The chain recombines TRBV20-1 with TRBJ1-1, with 7 bases matching TRBD1. CDR1 DFQATT and CDR2 SNEGSKA come from the germline V gene (reference sequence). This CDR3 spans 13 amino acids. The V and J ends lost 6 bases and 0 bases, in that order; junction bases with no gene match: 4. The CDR3, as DNA: TGCAGTGCCCCACAGGGGTTGAACACTGAAGCTTTCTTT. It specifies CSAPQGLNTEAFF.

The genes are TRBV5-6 and TRBJ1-5, with D perhaps TRBD1 (6 bases). Germline CDR1 and CDR2: SGHDT and YYEEEE. This CDR3 is built from 15 residues. Trimming took off 4 bases at V and 5 bases at J, with 16 bases between the two ends. CDR3 sequence reads: CASSQRGRRDQPQHF. The DNA of the CDR3 is TGTGCCAGCAGCCAACGGGGGCGACGCGATCAGCCCCAGCATTTT.

The chain uses TRBV15 and TRBJ2-7; 7 bases map to TRBD2. The CDR3 is made up of 15 amino acids. Germline V lookup: CDR1 LNHNV, CDR2 YYDKDF (reference sequence). V was clipped by 0 bases and J by 4 bases; unmatched bases: 6. CDR3 residues: CATSRETSPGYEQYF. The CDR3 nucleotides read TGTGCCACCAGCAGAGAGACTAGCCCTGGATACGAGCAGTACTTC.

CDR3 nucleotide sequence: TGTGCCAGCAGTTTGGAAACAGGGGGAACTACCTACGAGCAGTACTTC. Its protein product is CASSLETGGTTYEQYF. J is TRBJ2-7 and V is TRBV28; 8 positions match TRBD1. The junction had 9 bases not matched to a gene; V was cut back by 3 bases and J by 2 bases. Per the germline V gene, CDR1 is MDHEN and CDR2 is SYDVKM. CDR3 length: 16 amino acids. The entire variable domain, with the rest obtained from reference TRBV28 and TRBJ2-7, is as follows: DVKVTQSSRYLVKRTGEKVFLECVQDMDHENMFWYRQDPGLGLRLIYFSYDVKMKEKGDIPEGYSVSREKKERFSLILESASTNQTSMYLCASSLETGGTTYEQYFGPGTRLTVT.